This is a list of T cell receptor beta chains from one sample in a study of cytomegalovirus exposure and HLA in healthy donors. Method: immunoSEQ multiplex PCR; TCRdb's copy keeps in-frame clones and lacks some. Here the sample spans 100,000 to 150,000 clones, just over 75% being singletons. The source material was PBMCs. Receptors originate from a woman aged 45-59 years in good health and CMV-seronegative. Each CDR3 is given with its conserved first and last residue. A D gene is named only where the DNA matches it firmly. Clone size is shown for a subset of rows, as once, few, many or a class of expanded clone.

D,V,size,J,DNA,CDR3
.,TRBV10-2,.,TRBJ1-1,TGCGCCAGCACAGGAGACAGAATAGTCACTGAAGCTTTCTTT,CASTGDRIVTEAFF
TRBD1,TRBV27,.,TRBJ1-5,TGTGCCAGCAGTCCGGGACAGGCTGGCGTCGGGCCCCAGCATTTT,CASSPGQAGVGPQHF
TRBD2,TRBV28,.,TRBJ2-1,TGTGCCAGCCAATTCCTAGCGGGAGGTTTCAATGAGCAGTTCTTC,CASQFLAGGFNEQFF
.,TRBV29-1,.,TRBJ2-6,TGCAGCGTTGAACAGGGGGGCTCTGGGGCCAACGTCCTGACTTTC,CSVEQGGSGANVLTF
TRBD1,TRBV7-9,.,TRBJ2-7,TGTGCCAGCAGCTTATACAGGGGTTTGGGGAGCTACGAGCAGTACTTC,CASSLYRGLGSYEQYF
TRBD1,TRBV2,.,TRBJ2-1,TGTGCCAGCTGGGACAGGGTCTCCTACAATGAGCAGTTCTTC,CASWDRVSYNEQFF
.,TRBV14,.,TRBJ2-3,TGTGCCAGCAGCCAAGATGCTAGAGCGGGCACAGATACGCAGTATTTT,CASSQDARAGTDTQYF
.,TRBV7-2,.,TRBJ2-1,TGTGCCAGCAGAAGCCCAGGACAGTATGACAATGAGCAGTTCTTC,CASRSPGQYDNEQFF
TRBD1,TRBV30,.,TRBJ1-1,TGTGCCTGGAAAGTAACGGGACAGAGAAACACTGAAGCTTTCTTT,CAWKVTGQRNTEAFF
.,TRBV29-1,.,TRBJ2-7,TGCAGCGCCGTGGGACGGGGAGGCTACGAGCAGTACTTC,CSAVGRGGYEQYF
.,TRBV6-5,.,TRBJ2-5,TGTGCCAGCAGTAGGGGATTTGGGGAGACCCAGTACTTC,CASSRGFGETQYF
TRBD2,TRBV5-1,.,TRBJ2-7,TGCGCCAGCCACGGGAGGGGTAGTGTCGACGAGCAGTACTTC,CASHGRGSVDEQYF
.,TRBV5-4,.,TRBJ1-4,TGTGCCAGCAGCCCCCGGACAGCAACTAATGAAAAACTGTTTTTT,CASSPRTATNEKLFF
.,TRBV2,.,TRBJ2-5,TGTGCCAGCACTAAGGGGCCCAGGGGAGAGACCCAGTACTTC,CASTKGPRGETQYF
.,TRBV7-9,.,TRBJ1-5,TGTGCCAGCAGCTTAGCCGGGGACTATAGCAATCAGCCCCAGCATTTT,CASSLAGDYSNQPQHF
.,TRBV7-2,.,TRBJ1-1,TGTGCCAGCAGCCGACTAGCCATTCAGGGTGCTTTTGAAGCTTTCTTT,CASSRLAIQGAFEAFF
TRBD2,TRBV28,.,TRBJ2-3,TGTGCCAGCAGTTTCCCTCTACTAGCGGGAGGAGGGTCAGGGACGCAGTATTTT,CASSFPLLAGGGSGTQYF
TRBD2,TRBV19,.,TRBJ2-3,TGTGCCAGTAGTATAGAAATAGCGGGGGCCAGAGATACGCAGTATTTT,CASSIEIAGARDTQYF
.,TRBV27,.,TRBJ1-4,TGTGCCAGCAGTCCCTACTCGGTTGAAAAACTGTTTTTT,CASSPYSVEKLFF
TRBD2,TRBV29-1,.,TRBJ2-7,TGCAGCGCCCTCATAGCGGGAGGGTCCTACGAGCAGTACTTC,CSALIAGGSYEQYF
TRBD1,TRBV4-2,few,TRBJ2-1,TGTGCCAGCAGCCAAGACAGGACAGGGCCCCCCTACAATGAGCAGTTCTTC,CASSQDRTGPPYNEQFF
.,TRBV12-5,.,TRBJ2-3,TGTGCTAGTGGTTTGGAAACAGGGCGGACAGATACGCAGTATTTT,CASGLETGRTDTQYF
TRBD2,TRBV7-9,.,TRBJ2-3,TGTGCCAGCAGCGAAACTAGCGGGAGTAGGGCAGATACGCAGTATTTT,CASSETSGSRADTQYF
.,TRBV6-1,.,TRBJ2-3,TGTGCCAGCACCAGGGCGGGAACAGATACGCAGTATTTT,CASTRAGTDTQYF
.,TRBV1,.,TRBJ1-1,TGCACCAGCAGCCACCGACTGGTTAACACTGAAGCTTTCTTT,CTSSHRLVNTEAFF
.,TRBV30,.,TRBJ1-2,TGTGCCTGGAGTGTACCTAGACAGAGAGCTAACTATGGCTACACCTTC,CAWSVPRQRANYGYTF
.,TRBV7-6,.,TRBJ2-7,TGTGCCAGCAGCTTAGCGACAGTCTCCTACGAGCAGTACTTC,CASSLATVSYEQYF
.,TRBV2,.,TRBJ2-6,TGTGCCAGCAGCGTGAGACGGGTCTCTGGGGCCAACGTCCTGACTTTC,CASSVRRVSGANVLTF
.,TRBV12-2,few,TRBJ2-3,TGTGCAAGTCGCATGCTTCCGGCTAGCGGGAGGTTAGATACGCAGTATTTT,CASRMLPASGRLDTQYF
.,TRBV12-5,.,TRBJ1-2,TGTGCTAGTGGTTTGTGGGGCCTCGATGGCTACACCTTC,CASGLWGLDGYTF
.,TRBV7-9,.,TRBJ2-1,TGTGCCAGCAGCTTACCAAATGAGCAGTTCTTC,CASSLPNEQFF
TRBD2,TRBV29-1,.,TRBJ2-3,TGCAGCGTCCTTAGCGGGAGGGCCAGAGATACGCAGTATTTT,CSVLSGRARDTQYF
.,TRBV7-9,.,TRBJ1-5,TGTGCCAGCAGCTTCTCCGGCCAGGGAAATCAGCCCCAGAATTTT,CASSFSGQGNQPQNF
TRBD1,TRBV7-8,.,TRBJ1-4,TGTGCCAGCACCCCCCTCCGGACAGGGGGCGCCGGTGAAAAACTGTTTTTT,CASTPLRTGGAGEKLFF
.,TRBV7-3,few,TRBJ2-1,TGTGCCAGCAGCCTCGGAGTTGAGCAGTTCTTC,CASSLGVEQFF
TRBD1,TRBV15,.,TRBJ2-1,TGTGCCACCAGCAGCTTGACAGGGGCACCCTACAATGAGCAGTTCTTC,CATSSLTGAPYNEQFF
TRBD2,TRBV4-2,.,TRBJ2-3,TGTGCCAGCAGCCAAATTACAGCGGGAGATTTAGATACGCAGTATTTT,CASSQITAGDLDTQYF
.,TRBV11-3,.,TRBJ2-1,TGTGCCAGCAGCTTAGATAGCGGTTTACTCGGGGGAGAGCAGTTCTTC,CASSLDSGLLGGEQFF
TRBD1,TRBV5-4,.,TRBJ2-5,TGTGCCAGCAGCTCCTATTCGTCGGGACAGGGTCAAGAGACCCAGTACTTC,CASSSYSSGQGQETQYF
TRBD2,TRBV4-2,.,TRBJ2-1,TGTGCCAGCAGCCAAGAACTAGCGGGAGCCCTGGTTGGCTACAATGAGCAGTTCTTC,CASSQELAGALVGYNEQFF
.,TRBV5-4,.,TRBJ2-4,TGTGCCAGCAGCTTTAGGGAGTCCCCGAGCATTCAGTACTTC,CASSFRESPSIQYF
TRBD2,TRBV7-9,.,TRBJ2-1,TGTGCCAGCAGCTTAGTGACTAGCGGGAGGGGGTATGAGCAGTTCTTC,CASSLVTSGRGYEQFF
TRBD1,TRBV5-4,.,TRBJ1-1,TGTGCCAGCAGCTCCTTGACAGGGGCCGATTTCTTT,CASSSLTGADFF
.,TRBV7-2,.,TRBJ2-5,TGTGCCAGCAGCCCCCTCGGGGAGACCCAGTACTTC,CASSPLGETQYF
TRBD2,TRBV10-3,.,TRBJ2-1,TGTGCCATCAGTGACGTCGGGGGCGGGAGGAGAAATGAGCAGTTCTTC,CAISDVGGGRRNEQFF
TRBD1,TRBV2,few,TRBJ1-4,TGTGCCAGCAGTGAGAGGGGGCGTATAGAAAAACTGTTTTTT,CASSERGRIEKLFF
.,TRBV5-4,.,TRBJ1-1,TGTGCCAGCAGCTTGGCTGCAGTGAACACTGAAGCTTTCTTT,CASSLAAVNTEAFF
TRBD2,TRBV6-1,.,TRBJ2-1,TGTGCCAGCCACCCTAGCGGGAGGGCCGGAAATGAGCAGTTCTTC,CASHPSGRAGNEQFF
.,TRBV18,.,TRBJ1-5,TGTGCCAGCTCACCACAGCAGGAAGATCAGCCCCAGCATTTT,CASSPQQEDQPQHF
TRBD1,TRBV25-1,.,TRBJ2-7,TGTGCCAGTGGACAGGGGAAAAAGAGCTCCTACGAGCAGTACTTC,CASGQGKKSSYEQYF
.,TRBV29-1,.,TRBJ1-1,TGCAGCGTTGGCGACTACACTGAAGCTTTCTTT,CSVGDYTEAFF
TRBD2,TRBV10-3,few,TRBJ2-3,TGTGCCCTGGGACTAGCGGATAGCACAGATACGCAGTATTTT,CALGLADSTDTQYF
.,TRBV11-2,.,TRBJ1-4,TGTGCCAGCAGCTTAGATTTGCGAAATGAAAAACTGTTTTTT,CASSLDLRNEKLFF
.,TRBV19,.,TRBJ2-7,TGTGCCAGTAGTATAGCTAGACAGAGCTACGAGCAGTACTTC,CASSIARQSYEQYF